This T cell receptor beta chain was obtained from a study of Ad26.COV2.S vaccination and SARS-CoV-2 variants. Study-wide findings and caveats: Placebo recipients and vaccine recipients were similar in non-spike TCR breadth.

This CDR3 spans 13 amino acids. Trimming pared 0 bases from V and 9 bases from J, leaving 9 bases between. Per the germline V gene, CDR1 is MNHEY and CDR2 is SVGAGI. Described treatment: roughly 20 received Ad26.COV2.S at low or high dose, single or two shots; 5 received placebo; per-sample allocation not given. Day 63 after the first injection of vaccine or placebo was the sampling time. The donor was a Boston adult aged 18-55 years. Ad26 vector vaccine expressed Wuhan-strain SARS-CoV-2 spike. The repertoire was sequenced with immunoSEQ multiplex PCR; TCRdb's copy has only in-frame clones and lacks some. The table lists approximately 410,000 clones, around nine tenths of them singletons. Details on this clone: Its antigen is unknown.

This material consisted of peripheral blood, taken in a trial of Ad26.COV2.S vaccine versus placebo. The receptor's source is a person between 18 and 65 years old who received the Ad26.COV2.S COVID-19 vaccine or a placebo. The chain uses TRBV6-5 and TRBJ1-3, with a possible D match to TRBD1 (6 bases). The CDR3: CASSYSTTGTIYF. The CDR3 DNA reads as TGTGCCAGCAGTTACTCGACGACAGGCACCATATATTTT.